This TCR beta chain was captured in a study of control samples from healthy donors and cancer patients. With 10 bases removed from V and 5 bases from J, the gap between germline ends came to 21 bases. This CDR3 comprises 14 residues. Looked up from germline, CDR1 is MNHEY and CDR2 is SVGAGI. TCRdb keeps only in-frame clones here, not all; method: immunoSEQ multiplex PCR. In the table there are 130,000 or so clones, roughly nine tenths of which are singletons. The sequence came from a man aged 18 to 30 in good health. V is TRBV6-5 and J is TRBJ2-7; D gene ambiguous. The specimen was blood. The CDR3 coding sequence is TGTGCCACCAAATCGACACCAACTACTGACGAGCAGTACTTC. This encodes CATKSTPTTDEQYF.